This TCR beta chain was sequenced during a study of T cell repertoires in cytomegalovirus infection. On the study more broadly: Recently described HLA-C-restricted plus well-studied HLA-B-restricted CMV epitopes were used. Carrying CMV and the relevant HLA type showed in public TCR beta signatures.

Overall study findings and caveats: The study found HLA-C-restricted CMV-specific TCR beta clonotypes dominating the ex vivo response. Carriers of CMV plus the relevant HLA were identified by cumulative public TCR beta family frequency.

Concerning this clonotype itself: Its specificity is not known.

TCRdb processed the reads anew with MiXCR; each CDR3 protein has one entry. The repertoire holds over 45,000 distinct CDR3 sequences, 15% to 25% seen once, with around 27% in the top ten. Germline assignment: CDR1 SGHVS and CDR2 FNYEAQ. Trimming removed 3 bases from V and 4 bases from J, with 7 bases in between. The CDR3 totals 13 residues. This receptor was identified in a human donor in good health (CMV status not recorded). Some clones in this sample may be carry-over from other donors' samples. The V and J genes are TRBV7-6 and TRBJ2-1; D unclear. Sequencing used CD8+ T cells from cultured PBMCs, obtained from culture after CMV antigen stimulation. For the CDR3, the DNA is TGTGCCAGCAGCTTCTCAGGTTACAATGAGCAGTTCTTC. This encodes CASSFSGYNEQFF. The full variable domain, in which reference TRBV7-6 and TRBJ2-1 provide the parts outside the CDR3, is GAGVSQSPRYKVTKRGQDVALRCDPISGHVSLYWYRQALGQGPEFLTYFNYEAQQDKSGLPNDRFSAERPEGSISTLTIQRTEQRDSAMYRCASSFSGYNEQFFGPGTRLTVL.